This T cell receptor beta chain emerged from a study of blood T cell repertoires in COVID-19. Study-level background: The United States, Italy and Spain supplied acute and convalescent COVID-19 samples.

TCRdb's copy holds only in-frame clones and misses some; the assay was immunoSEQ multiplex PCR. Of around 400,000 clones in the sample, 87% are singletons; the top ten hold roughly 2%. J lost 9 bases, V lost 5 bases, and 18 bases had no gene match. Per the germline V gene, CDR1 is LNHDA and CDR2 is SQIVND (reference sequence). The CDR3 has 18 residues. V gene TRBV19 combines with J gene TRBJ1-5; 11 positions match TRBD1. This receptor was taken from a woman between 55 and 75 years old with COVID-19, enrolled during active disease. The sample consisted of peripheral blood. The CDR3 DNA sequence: TGTGCCAGTAGTCTTTTTCAAGGGACAGGGGGAATATCACCGCCCCAGCATTTT. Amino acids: CASSLFQGTGGISPPQHF. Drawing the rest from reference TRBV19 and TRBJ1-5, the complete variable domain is DGGITQSPKYLFRKEGQNVTLSCEQNLNHDAMYWYRQDPGQGLRLIYYSQIVNDFQKGDIAEGYSVSREKKESFPLTVTSAQKNPTAFYLCASSLFQGTGGISPPQHFGDGTRLSIL.